Sequencing of this T cell receptor beta chain was carried out in a study of beta chain features in type 1 diabetes. Study-level findings and limits: Type 1 diabetes patients had VDJ junctions that carried fewer insertions and more deletions. Here, the possible influence of HLA type (on TCRB rearrangement) remained unresolved. The study found moderately but significantly shorter TCRB CDR3s in all four CD4+ subsets of Type 1 diabetes patients.

This clone was seen only a few times. Its antigen remains unidentified. Staining for CD45RO/CCR7/CD25/CD127/CD95/CD27 allowed sorting of CD4+ naive, central memory, regulatory and stem cell-like memory cells. The sequenced template was cDNA made from the entire isolated RNA. Measured with immunoSEQ multiplex PCR; TCRdb has only the in-frame clones, and not every one. The repertoire includes 130,000 or so clones, 9% of them detected once, and approximately 0.7% sits in the top ten. The material sequenced was central memory CD4+ T cells from blood. This clonotype originated in a man younger than 40 with type 1 diabetes.

CDR3: CASSLGGGNTIYF. CDR3 nucleotide sequence: TGTGCCAGCAGCCTCGGAGGAGGAAACACCATATATTTT. The rearrangement joins TRBV7-9 to TRBJ1-3; D gene ambiguous. Trimming took off 5 bases at V and 4 bases at J, with 9 bases between the two ends. Germline values: CDR1 SEHNR, CDR2 FQNEAQ (reference sequence). The CDR3 consists of 13 residues.